The table lists the clone carrying this T cell receptor beta chain with a few counts. Its specificity is unknown. This entry comes from a study of cytomegalovirus exposure and HLA in healthy donors. Overall study context: In an early release, HLA-typed donors contributed about 80 million unique TCR sequences.

Whole-study results and caveats: Being indistinguishable, some V segments were excluded, TRBV6-2 and TRBV6-3 among them. The listing of approximately 160 TCR beta chains classed them as cytomegalovirus-associated.

In germline, CDR1 is SGHRS, CDR2 YFSETQ. The CDR3 extends over 15 amino acids. Trimming cost V 4 bases and J 5 bases; bases outside gene matches: 5. PCR was performed using 60 Vbeta and 13 Jbeta primers. TCRdb's copy holds only in-frame clones and misses some; the assay was immunoSEQ multiplex PCR. The sample lists more than 110,000 clones, more than 9.5% occurring once. This clonotype was sampled from a man aged 50 or older in good health and CMV-seronegative. The rearrangement joins TRBV5-1 to TRBJ1-4, with 10 bases identical to TRBD1. Sequenced material: PBMCs. The CDR3 DNA sequence: TGCGCCAGCAGCCCAGGGACAGGGGAAAATGAAAAACTGTTTTTT. This codes for CASSPGTGENEKLFF. Complete variable domain (other parts from reference TRBV5-1 and TRBJ1-4): KAGVTQTPRYLIKTRGQQVTLSCSPISGHRSVSWYQQTPGQGLQFLFEYFSETQRNKGNFPGRFSGRQFSNSRSEMNVSTLELGDSALYLCASSPGTGENEKLFFGSGTQLSVL.